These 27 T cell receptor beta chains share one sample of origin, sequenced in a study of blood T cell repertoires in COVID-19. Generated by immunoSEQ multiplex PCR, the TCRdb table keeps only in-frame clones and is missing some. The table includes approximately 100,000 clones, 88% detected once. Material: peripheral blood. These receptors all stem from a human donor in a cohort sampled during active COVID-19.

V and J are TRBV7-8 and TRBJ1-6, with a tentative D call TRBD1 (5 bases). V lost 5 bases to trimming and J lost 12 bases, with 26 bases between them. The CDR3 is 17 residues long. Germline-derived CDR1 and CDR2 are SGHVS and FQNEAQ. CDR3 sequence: CASSPSGVNSAIGPLHF. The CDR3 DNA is TGTGCCAGCAGCCCTTCGGGGGTTAACTCCGCAATTGGACCCCTCCACTTT.

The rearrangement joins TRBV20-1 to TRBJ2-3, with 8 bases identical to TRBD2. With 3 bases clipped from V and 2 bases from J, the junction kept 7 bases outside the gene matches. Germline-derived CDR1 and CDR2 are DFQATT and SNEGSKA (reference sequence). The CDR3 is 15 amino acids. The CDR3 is CSASWVAGFTDTQYF. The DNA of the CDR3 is TGCAGTGCTAGTTGGGTAGCGGGGTTCACAGATACGCAGTATTTT.

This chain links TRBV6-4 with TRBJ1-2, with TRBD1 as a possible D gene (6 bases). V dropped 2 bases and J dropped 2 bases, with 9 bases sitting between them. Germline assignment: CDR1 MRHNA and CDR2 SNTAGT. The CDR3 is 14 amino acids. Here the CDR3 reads CASSDGDTNYGYTF. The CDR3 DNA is TGTGCCAGCAGTGACGGGGACACCAACTATGGCTACACCTTC.

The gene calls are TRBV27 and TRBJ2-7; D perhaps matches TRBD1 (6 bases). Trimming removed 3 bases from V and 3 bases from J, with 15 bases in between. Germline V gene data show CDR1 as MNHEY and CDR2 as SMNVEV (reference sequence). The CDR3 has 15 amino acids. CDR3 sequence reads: CASSFKGQIFYEQYF. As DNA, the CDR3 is TGTGCCAGCAGTTTTAAAGGACAGATCTTCTACGAGCAGTACTTC.

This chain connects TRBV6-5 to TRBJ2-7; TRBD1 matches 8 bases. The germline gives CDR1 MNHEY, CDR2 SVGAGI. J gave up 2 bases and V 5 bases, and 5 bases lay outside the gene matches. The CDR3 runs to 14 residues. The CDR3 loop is CASSRGTGPYEQYF. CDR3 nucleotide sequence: TGTGCCAGCAGTAGAGGGACAGGTCCCTACGAGCAGTACTTC.

In DNA, the CDR3 is TGCGCCAGCAGCCAAGATCTCGGCAGGGGCCACTACAATGAGCAGTTCTTC. It specifies CASSQDLGRGHYNEQFF. V usage is TRBV4-3 and J usage is TRBJ2-1, with D perhaps matching TRBD1 (6 bases). The germline V gene encodes CDR1 LGHNA and CDR2 YSLEER. This CDR3 comprises 17 residues. Trimming cost V 0 bases and J 3 bases, with 15 bases left between them.

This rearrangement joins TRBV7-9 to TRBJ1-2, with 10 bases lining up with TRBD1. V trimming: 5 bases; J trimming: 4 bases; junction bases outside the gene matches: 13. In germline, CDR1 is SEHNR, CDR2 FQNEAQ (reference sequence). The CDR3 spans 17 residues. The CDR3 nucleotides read TGTGCCAGCAGCCAAGCCGGGACAGGGGCCCTTTTCTATGGCTACACCTTC. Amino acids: CASSQAGTGALFYGYTF.

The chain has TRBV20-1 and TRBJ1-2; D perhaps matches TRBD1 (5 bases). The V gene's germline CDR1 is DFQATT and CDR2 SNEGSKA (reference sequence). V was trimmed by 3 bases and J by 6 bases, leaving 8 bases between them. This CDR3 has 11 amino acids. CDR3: CSASKTDGYTF. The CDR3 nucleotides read TGCAGTGCTAGTAAGACAGATGGCTACACCTTC.

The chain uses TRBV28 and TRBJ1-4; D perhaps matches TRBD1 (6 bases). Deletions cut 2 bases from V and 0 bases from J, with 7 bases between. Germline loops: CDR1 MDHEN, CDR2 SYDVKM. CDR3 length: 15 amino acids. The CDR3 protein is CASSLGQSTNEKLFF. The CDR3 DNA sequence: TGTGCCAGCAGTTTAGGACAGTCAACTAATGAAAAACTGTTTTTT.

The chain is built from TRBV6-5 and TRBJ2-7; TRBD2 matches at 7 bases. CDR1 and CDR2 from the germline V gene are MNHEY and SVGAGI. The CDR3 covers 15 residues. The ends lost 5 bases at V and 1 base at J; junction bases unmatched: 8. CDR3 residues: CASSTRTRLSYEQYF. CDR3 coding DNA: TGTGCCAGCAGTACCCGGACTAGACTATCCTACGAGCAGTACTTC.

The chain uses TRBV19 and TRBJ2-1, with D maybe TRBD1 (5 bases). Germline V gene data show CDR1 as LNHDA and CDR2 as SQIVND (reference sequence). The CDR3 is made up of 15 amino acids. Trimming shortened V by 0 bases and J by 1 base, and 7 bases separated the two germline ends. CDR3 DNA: TGTGCCAGTAGTATAGAGGCAGGGTCCTACAATGAGCAGTTCTTC. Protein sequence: CASSIEAGSYNEQFF.

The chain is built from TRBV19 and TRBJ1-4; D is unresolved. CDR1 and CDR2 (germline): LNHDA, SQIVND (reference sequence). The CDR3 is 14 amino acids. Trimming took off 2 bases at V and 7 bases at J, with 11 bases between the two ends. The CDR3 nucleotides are TGTGCCAGTAGTATACGGGGATTCGGTGAAAAACTGTTTTTT. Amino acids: CASSIRGFGEKLFF.

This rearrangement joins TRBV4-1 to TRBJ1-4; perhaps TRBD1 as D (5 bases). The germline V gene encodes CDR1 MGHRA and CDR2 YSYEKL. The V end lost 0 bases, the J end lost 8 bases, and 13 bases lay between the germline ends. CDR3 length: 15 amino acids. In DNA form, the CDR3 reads TGCGCCAGCAGCCAAGATGTCGCAGGGCGGGAAAAACTGTTTTTT. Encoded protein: CASSQDVAGREKLFF.

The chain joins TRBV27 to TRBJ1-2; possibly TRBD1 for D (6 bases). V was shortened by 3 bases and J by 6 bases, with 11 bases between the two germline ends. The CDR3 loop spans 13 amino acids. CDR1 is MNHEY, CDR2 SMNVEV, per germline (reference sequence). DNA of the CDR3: TGTGCCAGCAGTTTTAGCCAGGGGCATGGCTACACCTTC. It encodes CASSFSQGHGYTF.

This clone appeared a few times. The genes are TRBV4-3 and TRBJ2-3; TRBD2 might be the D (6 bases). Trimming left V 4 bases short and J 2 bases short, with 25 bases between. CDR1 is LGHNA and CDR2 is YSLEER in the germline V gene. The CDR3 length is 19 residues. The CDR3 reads CASSRQIPRGEPNTDTQYF. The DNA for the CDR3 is TGCGCCAGCAGCCGTCAAATCCCGCGGGGAGAGCCCAACACAGATACGCAGTATTTT.

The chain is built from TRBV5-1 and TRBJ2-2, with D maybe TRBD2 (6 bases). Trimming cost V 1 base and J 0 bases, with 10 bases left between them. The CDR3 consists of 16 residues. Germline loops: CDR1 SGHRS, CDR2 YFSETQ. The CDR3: CASSLSGQSNTGELFF. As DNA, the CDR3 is TGCGCCAGCAGCTTGAGCGGGCAGTCGAACACCGGGGAGCTGTTTTTT.

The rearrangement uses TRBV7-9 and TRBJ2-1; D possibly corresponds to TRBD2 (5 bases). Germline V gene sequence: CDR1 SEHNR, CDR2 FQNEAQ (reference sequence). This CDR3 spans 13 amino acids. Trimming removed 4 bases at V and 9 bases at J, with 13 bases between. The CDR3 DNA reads TGTGCCAGCAGCTCCGGGCCGGCGGGTGAGCAGTTCTTC. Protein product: CASSSGPAGEQFF.

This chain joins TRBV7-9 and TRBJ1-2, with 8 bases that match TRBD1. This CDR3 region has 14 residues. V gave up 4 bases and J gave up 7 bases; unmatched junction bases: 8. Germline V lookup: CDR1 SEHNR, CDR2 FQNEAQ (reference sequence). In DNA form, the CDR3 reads TGTGCCAGCAGCTCCCAGGGGGCGGGGAGTGGCTACACCTTC. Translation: CASSSQGAGSGYTF.

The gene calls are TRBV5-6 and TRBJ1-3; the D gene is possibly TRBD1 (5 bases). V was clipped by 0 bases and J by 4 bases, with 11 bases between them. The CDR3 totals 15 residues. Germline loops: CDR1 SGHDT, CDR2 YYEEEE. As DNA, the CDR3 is TGTGCCAGCAGCTTGGCAGGGCCCGAAGGAAACACCATATATTTT. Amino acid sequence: CASSLAGPEGNTIYF.

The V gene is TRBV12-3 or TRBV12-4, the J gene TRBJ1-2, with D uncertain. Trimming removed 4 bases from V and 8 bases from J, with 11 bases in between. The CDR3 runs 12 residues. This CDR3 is CASSSPERGYTF. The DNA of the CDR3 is TGTGCCAGCAGTTCCCCTGAACGGGGCTACACCTTC.

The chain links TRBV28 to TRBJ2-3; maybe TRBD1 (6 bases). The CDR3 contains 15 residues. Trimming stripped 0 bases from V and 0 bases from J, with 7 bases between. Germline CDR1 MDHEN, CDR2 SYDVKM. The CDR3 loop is CASSLWDSSTDTQYF. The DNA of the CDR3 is TGTGCCAGCAGTTTATGGGACAGCAGCACAGATACGCAGTATTTT.

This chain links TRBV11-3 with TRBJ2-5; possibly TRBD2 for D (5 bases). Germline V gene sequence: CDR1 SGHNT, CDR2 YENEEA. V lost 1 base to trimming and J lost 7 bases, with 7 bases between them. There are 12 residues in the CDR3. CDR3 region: CASSLGAGTQYF. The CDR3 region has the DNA TGTGCCAGCAGCTTAGGGGCGGGGACCCAGTACTTC.

This CDR3 reads CATSERGLEETQYF. The CDR3, as DNA: TGTGCCACCAGTGAAAGGGGACTCGAAGAGACCCAGTACTTC. V and J are TRBV24-1 and TRBJ2-5, with TRBD2 as a possible D gene (6 bases). The length of the CDR3 is 14 residues. Germline V gene sequence: CDR1 KGHDR, CDR2 SFDVKD. The V end was cut by 4 bases, the J end by 3 bases, with 11 bases between.

CDR3 amino acids: CASSVGDPTDTQYF. In DNA, the CDR3 is TGTGCCAGCAGCGTCGGGGATCCTACAGATACGCAGTATTTT. The V gene is TRBV9, the J gene TRBJ2-3; possible D gene TRBD2, 5 bases. Deletions cut 2 bases from V and 3 bases from J, with 10 bases between. CDR1 and CDR2 from the germline V gene are SGDLS and YYNGEE. The CDR3 extends over 14 amino acids.

This CDR3 is CASLRRGVNYGYTF. The CDR3 bases are TGTGCCAGCCTCCGTCGGGGGGTGAACTATGGCTACACCTTC. This chain links TRBV6-5 with TRBJ1-2; perhaps TRBD1 as D (5 bases). Germline CDR1 is MNHEY and CDR2 is SVGAGI. The V gene lost 8 bases and the J gene lost 2 bases, with 15 bases spanning the gap. The length of the CDR3 is 14 residues.

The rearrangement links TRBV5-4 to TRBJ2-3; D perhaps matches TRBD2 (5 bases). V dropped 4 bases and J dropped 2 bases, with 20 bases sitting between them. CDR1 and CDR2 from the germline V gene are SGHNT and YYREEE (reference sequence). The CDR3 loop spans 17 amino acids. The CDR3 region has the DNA TGTGCCAGCAGCGCCCCACCGGGAACCTTCTCCACAGATACGCAGTATTTT. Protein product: CASSAPPGTFSTDTQYF.

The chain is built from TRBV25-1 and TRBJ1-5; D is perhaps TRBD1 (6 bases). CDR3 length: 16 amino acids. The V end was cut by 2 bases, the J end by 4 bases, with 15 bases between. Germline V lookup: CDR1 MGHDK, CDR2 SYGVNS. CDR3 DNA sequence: TGTGCCAGCAGTGAACCAGGGGACGGCTTGAATCAGCCCCAGCATTTT. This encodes CASSEPGDGLNQPQHF.